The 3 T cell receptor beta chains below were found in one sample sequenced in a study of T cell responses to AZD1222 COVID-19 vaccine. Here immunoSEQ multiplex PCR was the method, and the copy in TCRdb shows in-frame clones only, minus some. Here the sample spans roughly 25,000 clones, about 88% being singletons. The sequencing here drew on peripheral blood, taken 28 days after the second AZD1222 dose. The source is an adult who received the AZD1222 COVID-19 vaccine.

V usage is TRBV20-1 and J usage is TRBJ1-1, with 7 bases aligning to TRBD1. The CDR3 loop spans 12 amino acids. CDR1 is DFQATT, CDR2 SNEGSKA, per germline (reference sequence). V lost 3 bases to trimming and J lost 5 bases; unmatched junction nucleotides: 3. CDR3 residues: CSASFRGTEAFF. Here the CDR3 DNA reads TGCAGTGCTAGTTTCAGGGGGACTGAAGCTTTCTTT.

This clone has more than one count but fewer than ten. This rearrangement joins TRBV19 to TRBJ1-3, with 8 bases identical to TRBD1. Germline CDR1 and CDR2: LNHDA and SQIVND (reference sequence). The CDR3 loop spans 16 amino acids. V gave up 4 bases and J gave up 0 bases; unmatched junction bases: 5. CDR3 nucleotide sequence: TGTGCCAGTAGTAGACAGGGGAGCCTCTCTGGAAACACCATATATTTT. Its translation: CASSRQGSLSGNTIYF.

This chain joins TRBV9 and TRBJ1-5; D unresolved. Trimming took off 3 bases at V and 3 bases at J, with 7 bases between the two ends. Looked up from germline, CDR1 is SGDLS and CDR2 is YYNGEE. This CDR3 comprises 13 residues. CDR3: CASSGQPNQPQHF. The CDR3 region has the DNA TGTGCCAGCAGCGGACAACCCAATCAGCCCCAGCATTTT.